This T cell receptor (beta chain) was sequenced in a study of blood T cell repertoires in COVID-19. Original analysis: Estimates of nucleated cell counts were drawn from the amplification of reference gene primers. Assay: immunoSEQ multiplex PCR; the TCRdb copy retains only in-frame clones and omits some. V and J calls and clone size are those listed in that table; D and trimming were worked out from the DNA. The sample comprises over 85,000 clones, about three quarters of which are singletons, and roughly 16% rests with the top ten. In germline, CDR1 is MNHEY, CDR2 SMNVEV (reference sequence). Trimming left V 4 bases short and J 0 bases short, with 10 bases between. This CDR3 region has 14 residues.

What was sequenced was peripheral blood. The genes are TRBV27 and TRBJ2-7; perhaps TRBD1 as D (6 bases). This TCR was recovered from an elderly woman with active or convalescent COVID-19. The CDR3 region has the DNA TGTGCCAGCAGTTCCAGGACAGTCTCCTACGAGCAGTACTTC. Protein product: CASSSRTVSYEQYF.